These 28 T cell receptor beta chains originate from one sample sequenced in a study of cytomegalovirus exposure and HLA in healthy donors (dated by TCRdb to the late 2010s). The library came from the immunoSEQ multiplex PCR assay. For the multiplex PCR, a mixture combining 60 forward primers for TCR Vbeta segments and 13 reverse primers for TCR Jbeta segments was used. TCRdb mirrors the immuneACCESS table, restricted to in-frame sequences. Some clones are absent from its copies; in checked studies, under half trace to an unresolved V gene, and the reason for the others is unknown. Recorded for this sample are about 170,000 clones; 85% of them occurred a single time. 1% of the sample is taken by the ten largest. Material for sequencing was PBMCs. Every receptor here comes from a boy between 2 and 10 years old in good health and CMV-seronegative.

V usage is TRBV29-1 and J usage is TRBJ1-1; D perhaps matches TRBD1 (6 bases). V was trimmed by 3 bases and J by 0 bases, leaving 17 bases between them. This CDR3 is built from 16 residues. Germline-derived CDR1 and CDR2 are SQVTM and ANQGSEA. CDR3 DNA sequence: TGCAGCGTTGATGCCTGGGGGCTGAAGTTGAACACTGAAGCTTTCTTT. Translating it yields CSVDAWGLKLNTEAFF. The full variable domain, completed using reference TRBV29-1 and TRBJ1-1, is SAVISQKPSRDICQRGTSLTIQCQVDSQVTMMFWYRQQPGQSLTLIATANQGSEATYESGFVIDKFPISRPNLTFSTLTVSNMSPEDSSIYLCSVDAWGLKLNTEAFFGQGTRLTVV.

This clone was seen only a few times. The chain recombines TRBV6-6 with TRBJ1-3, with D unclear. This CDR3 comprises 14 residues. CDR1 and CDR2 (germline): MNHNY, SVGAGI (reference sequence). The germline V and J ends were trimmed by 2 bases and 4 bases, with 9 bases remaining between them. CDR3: CASSYREGGNTIYF. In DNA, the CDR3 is TGTGCCAGCAGTTACCGGGAAGGCGGAAACACCATATATTTT.

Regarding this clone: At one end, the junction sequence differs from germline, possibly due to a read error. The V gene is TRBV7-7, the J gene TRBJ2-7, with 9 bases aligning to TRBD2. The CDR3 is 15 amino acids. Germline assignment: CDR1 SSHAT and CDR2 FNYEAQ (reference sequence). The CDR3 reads CASSLDASGVYEQYF. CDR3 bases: TGTGCTAGCAGCTTAGATGCTAGCGGGGTCTACGAGCAGTACTTC.

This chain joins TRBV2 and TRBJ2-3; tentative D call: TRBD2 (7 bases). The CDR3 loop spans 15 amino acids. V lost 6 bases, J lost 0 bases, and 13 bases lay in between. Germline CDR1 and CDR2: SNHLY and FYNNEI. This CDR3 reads CASRGGHTSTDTQYF. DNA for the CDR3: TGTGCCAGCAGGGGGGGGCACACTAGCACAGATACGCAGTATTTT.

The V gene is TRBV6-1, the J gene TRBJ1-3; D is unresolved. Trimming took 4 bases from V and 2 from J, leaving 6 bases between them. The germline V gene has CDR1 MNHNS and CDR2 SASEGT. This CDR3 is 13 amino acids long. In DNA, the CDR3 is TGTGCCAGCAGTGCGGTTACTGGAAACACCATATATTTT. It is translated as CASSAVTGNTIYF.

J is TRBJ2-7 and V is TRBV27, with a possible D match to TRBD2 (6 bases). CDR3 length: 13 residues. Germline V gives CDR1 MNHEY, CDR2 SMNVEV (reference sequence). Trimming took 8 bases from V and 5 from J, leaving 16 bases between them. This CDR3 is CASGLRRGNEQYV. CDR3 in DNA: TGTGCCAGCGGACTACGACGGGGGAACGAGCAGTACGTC.

The CDR3 sequence is CASRLRDISPSTDTQYF. For the CDR3, the DNA is TGTGCCAGCAGATTGAGGGATATAAGCCCAAGCACAGATACGCAGTATTTT. The V call is TRBV28, the J call TRBJ2-3, with D possibly TRBD2 on 5 matching bases. There are 17 residues in the CDR3. Per germline, CDR1 MDHEN and CDR2 SYDVKM. Trimming pared 6 bases from V and 0 bases from J, leaving 19 bases between.

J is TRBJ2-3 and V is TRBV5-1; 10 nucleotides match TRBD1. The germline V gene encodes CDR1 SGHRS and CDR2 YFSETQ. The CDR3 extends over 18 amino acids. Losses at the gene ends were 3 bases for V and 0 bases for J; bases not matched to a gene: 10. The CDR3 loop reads CASSWGQGSGVSTDTQYF. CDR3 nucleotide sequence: TGCGCCAGCAGCTGGGGACAGGGGAGCGGGGTTAGCACAGATACGCAGTATTTT.

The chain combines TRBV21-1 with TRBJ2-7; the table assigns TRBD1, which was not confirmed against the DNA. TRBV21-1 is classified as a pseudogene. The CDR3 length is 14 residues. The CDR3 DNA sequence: TGTGCCCCAAAACCCACAGGGGGTCAGTACGAGCAGTACTTC. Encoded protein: CAPKPTGGQYEQYF.

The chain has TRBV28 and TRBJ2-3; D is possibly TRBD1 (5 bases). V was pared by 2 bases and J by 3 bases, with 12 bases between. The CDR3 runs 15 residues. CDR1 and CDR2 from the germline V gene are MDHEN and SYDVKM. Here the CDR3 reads CASSLRYRQTDTQYF. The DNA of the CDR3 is TGTGCCAGCAGTTTACGGTACAGGCAAACAGATACGCAGTATTTT.

CDR3 sequence: CASSLDRISYEQYF. CDR3 bases: TGTGCCAGCAGCTTGGACAGGATCTCCTACGAGCAGTACTTC. The chain uses TRBV11-2 and TRBJ2-7, with 7 bases matching TRBD1. Germline lookup yields CDR1 SGHAT and CDR2 FQNNGV. The CDR3 extends over 14 amino acids. Trimming removed 3 bases from V and 0 bases from J; junction bases left unmatched: 2.

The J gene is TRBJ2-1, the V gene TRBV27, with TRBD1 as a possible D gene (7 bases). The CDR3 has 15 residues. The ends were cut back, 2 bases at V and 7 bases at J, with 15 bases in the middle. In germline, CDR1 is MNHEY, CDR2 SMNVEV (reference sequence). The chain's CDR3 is CASSLGQAGGNEQFF. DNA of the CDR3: TGTGCCAGCAGTTTAGGACAGGCCGGGGGAAATGAGCAGTTCTTC.

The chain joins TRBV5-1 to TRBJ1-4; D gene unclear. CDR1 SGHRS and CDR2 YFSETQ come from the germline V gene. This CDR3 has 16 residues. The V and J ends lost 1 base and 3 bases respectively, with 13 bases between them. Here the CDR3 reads CASSLNMISANEKLFF. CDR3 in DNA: TGCGCCAGCAGCTTGAATATGATTTCGGCTAATGAAAAACTGTTTTTT. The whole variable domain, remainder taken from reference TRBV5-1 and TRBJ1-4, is KAGVTQTPRYLIKTRGQQVTLSCSPISGHRSVSWYQQTPGQGLQFLFEYFSETQRNKGNFPGRFSGRQFSNSRSEMNVSTLELGDSALYLCASSLNMISANEKLFFGSGTQLSVL.

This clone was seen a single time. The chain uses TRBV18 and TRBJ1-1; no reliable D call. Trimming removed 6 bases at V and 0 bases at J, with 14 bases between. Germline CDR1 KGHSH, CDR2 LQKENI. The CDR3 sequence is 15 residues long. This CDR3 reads CASSTMRLLNTEAFF. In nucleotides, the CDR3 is TGTGCCAGCTCTACGATGAGGCTTTTGAACACTGAAGCTTTCTTT.

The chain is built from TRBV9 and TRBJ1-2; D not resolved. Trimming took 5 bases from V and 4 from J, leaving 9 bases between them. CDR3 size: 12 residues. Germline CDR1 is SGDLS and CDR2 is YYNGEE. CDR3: CASRSRAYGYTF. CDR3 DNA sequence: TGTGCCAGCAGGTCCCGCGCCTATGGCTACACCTTC. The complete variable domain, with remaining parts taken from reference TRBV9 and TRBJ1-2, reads DSGVTQTPKHLITATGQRVTLRCSPRSGDLSVYWYQQSLDQGLQFLIQYYNGEERAKGNILERFSAQQFPDLHSELNLSSLELGDSALYFCASRSRAYGYTFGSGTRLTVV.

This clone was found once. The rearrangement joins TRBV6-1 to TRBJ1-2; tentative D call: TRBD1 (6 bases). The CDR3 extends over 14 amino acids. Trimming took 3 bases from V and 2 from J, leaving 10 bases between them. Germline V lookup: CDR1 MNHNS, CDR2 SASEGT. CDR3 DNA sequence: TGTGCCAGCAGTGAGGGCAGGGGCAACTATGGCTACACCTTC. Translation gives CASSEGRGNYGYTF.

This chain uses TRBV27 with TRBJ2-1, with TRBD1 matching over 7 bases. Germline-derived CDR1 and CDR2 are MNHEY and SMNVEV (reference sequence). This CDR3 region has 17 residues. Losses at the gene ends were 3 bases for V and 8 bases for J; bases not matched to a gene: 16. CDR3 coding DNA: TGTGCCAGCAGTTTCTCCTTCCAGACAGGGCTAGTCGATGAGCAGTTCTTC. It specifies CASSFSFQTGLVDEQFF.

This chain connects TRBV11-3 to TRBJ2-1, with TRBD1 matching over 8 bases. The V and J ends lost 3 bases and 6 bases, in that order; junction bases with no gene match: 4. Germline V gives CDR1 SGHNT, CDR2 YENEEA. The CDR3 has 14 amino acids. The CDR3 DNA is TGTGCCAGCAGCTTCGGGACAGGCCTCAATGAGCAGTTCTTC. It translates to CASSFGTGLNEQFF.

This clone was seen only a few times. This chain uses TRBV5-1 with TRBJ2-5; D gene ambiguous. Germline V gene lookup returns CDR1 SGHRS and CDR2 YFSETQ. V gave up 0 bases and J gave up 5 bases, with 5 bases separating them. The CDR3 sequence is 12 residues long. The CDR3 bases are TGCGCCAGCAGCTTGGCTATGGAGACCCAGTACTTC. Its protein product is CASSLAMETQYF.

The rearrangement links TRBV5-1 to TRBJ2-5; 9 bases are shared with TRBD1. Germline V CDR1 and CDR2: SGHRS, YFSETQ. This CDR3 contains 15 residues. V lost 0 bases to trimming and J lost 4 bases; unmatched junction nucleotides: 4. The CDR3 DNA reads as TGCGCCAGCAGCTTGGCCGGGACAGGGTCAGAGACCCAGTACTTC. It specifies CASSLAGTGSETQYF.

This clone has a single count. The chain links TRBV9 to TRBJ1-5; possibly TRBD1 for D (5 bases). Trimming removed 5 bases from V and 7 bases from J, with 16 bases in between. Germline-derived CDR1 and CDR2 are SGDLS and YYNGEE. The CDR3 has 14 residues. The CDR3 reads CASSDGAGRQPQHF. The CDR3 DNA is TGTGCCAGCAGTGACGGGGCGGGAAGACAGCCCCAGCATTTT.

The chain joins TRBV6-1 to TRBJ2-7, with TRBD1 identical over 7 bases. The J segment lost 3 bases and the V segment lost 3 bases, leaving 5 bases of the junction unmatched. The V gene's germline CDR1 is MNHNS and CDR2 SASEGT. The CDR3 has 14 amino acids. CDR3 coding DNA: TGTGCCAGCAGTGACAGACAGGGATACTACGAGCAGTACGTC. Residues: CASSDRQGYYEQYV.

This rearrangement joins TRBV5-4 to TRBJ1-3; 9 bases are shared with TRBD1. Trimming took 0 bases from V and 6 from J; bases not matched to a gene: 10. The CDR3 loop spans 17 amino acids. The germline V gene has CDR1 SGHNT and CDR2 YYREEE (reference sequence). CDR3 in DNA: TGTGCCAGCAGCTTGGATCCGGGACAGGGTTTAGTAAACACCATATATTTT. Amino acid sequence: CASSLDPGQGLVNTIYF.

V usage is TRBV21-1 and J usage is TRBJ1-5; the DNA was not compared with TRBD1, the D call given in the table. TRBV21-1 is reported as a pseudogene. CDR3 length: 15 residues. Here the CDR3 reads CASSHRGTGWQPQHF. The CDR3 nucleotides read TGTGCCAGCAGCCATCGGGGGACAGGGTGGCAGCCCCAGCATTTT.

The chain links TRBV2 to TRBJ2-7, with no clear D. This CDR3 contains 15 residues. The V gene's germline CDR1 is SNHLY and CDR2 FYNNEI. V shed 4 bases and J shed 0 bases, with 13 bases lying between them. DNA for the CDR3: TGTGCCAGCAGTGCCCGGGTTTCGGCCTCCTACGAGCAGTACGTC. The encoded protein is CASSARVSASYEQYV.

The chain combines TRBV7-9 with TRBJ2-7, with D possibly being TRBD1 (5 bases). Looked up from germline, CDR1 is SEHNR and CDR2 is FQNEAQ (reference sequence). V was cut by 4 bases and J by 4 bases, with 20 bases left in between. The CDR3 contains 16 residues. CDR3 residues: CASSSPDVGAGYEQYV. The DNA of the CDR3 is TGTGCCAGCAGCTCCCCCGACGTTGGGGCAGGGTACGAGCAGTACGTC.

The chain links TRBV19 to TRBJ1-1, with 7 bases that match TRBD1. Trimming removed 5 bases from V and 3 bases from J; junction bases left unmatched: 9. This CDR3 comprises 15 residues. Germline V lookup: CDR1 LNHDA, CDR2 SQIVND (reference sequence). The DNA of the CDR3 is TGTGCCAGTAGTCTATACGACAGGGCTCACACTGAAGCTTTCTTT. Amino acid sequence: CASSLYDRAHTEAFF.

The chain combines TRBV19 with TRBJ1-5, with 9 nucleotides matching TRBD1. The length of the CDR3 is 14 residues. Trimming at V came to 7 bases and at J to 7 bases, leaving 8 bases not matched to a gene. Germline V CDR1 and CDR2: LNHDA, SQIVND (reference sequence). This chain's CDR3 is CASKGRDRVQPQHF. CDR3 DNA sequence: TGTGCCAGTAAGGGAAGGGACAGGGTACAGCCCCAGCATTTT.